This T cell receptor (beta chain) was observed in a study of T cell changes during pregnancy in multiple sclerosis. Deletions cut 4 bases from V and 5 bases from J, with 11 bases between. Germline assignment: CDR1 SQVTM and CDR2 ANQGSEA. This CDR3 spans 13 amino acids. Sequencing was performed with immunoSEQ multiplex PCR; in TCRdb, only in-frame clones are kept and a portion is missing. The profile shows about 49,000 clones, roughly nine tenths of them singletons. Sequencing used CD4+ T cells from peripheral blood mononuclear cells, obtained in the second trimester of pregnancy. The receptor was isolated from a female donor in good health, enrolled as a control in a pregnancy study. The rearrangement joins TRBV29-1 to TRBJ2-2, with a possible D match to TRBD1 (6 bases). The CDR3 protein is CSVGQGTTGELFF. The DNA for the CDR3 is TGCAGCGTTGGGCAGGGGACGACCGGGGAGCTGTTTTTT.